These 2 T cell receptor beta chains originate from one sample sequenced in a study of cytomegalovirus exposure and HLA in healthy donors. The PCR was carried out with 60 Vbeta primers and 13 Jbeta primers. Using immunoSEQ multiplex PCR, the repertoire was profiled, and TCRdb retains in-frame clones only, with some absent. The repertoire table contains 150,000 or so clones. The sequenced sample consisted of PBMCs. The receptor source for this set is a woman aged 55 to 70 in good health and CMV-seronegative.

V and J are TRBV4-1 and TRBJ2-5; TRBD2 might be the D (6 bases). This CDR3 spans 17 amino acids. The ends were cut back, 0 bases at V and 0 bases at J, with 14 bases in the middle. Germline V lookup: CDR1 MGHRA, CDR2 YSYEKL. The CDR3 bases are TGCGCCAGCAGCCAAGAAAGGCTAGCGATTAACCAAGAGACCCAGTACTTC. This encodes CASSQERLAINQETQYF.

The chain carries TRBV2 and TRBJ1-3; TRBD1 matches at 8 bases. CDR3 length equals 14 residues. CDR1 and CDR2 (germline): SNHLY, FYNNEI. The ends lost 6 bases at V and 2 bases at J; junction bases unmatched: 3. CDR3 nucleotide sequence: TGTGCCAGCAGCCAGACAGGGGCTGGAAACACCATATATTTT. Translation: CASSQTGAGNTIYF. Full variable domain (rest looked up from reference TRBV2 and TRBJ1-3): EPEVTQTPSHQVTQMGQEVILRCVPISNHLYFYWYRQILGQKVEFLVSFYNNEISEKSEIFDDQFSVERPDGSNFTLKIRSTKLEDSAMYFCASSQTGAGNTIYFGEGSWLTVV.